This T cell receptor beta chain derives from a study of CD8 T cells in ankylosing spondylitis. Whole-study findings and limits: In reactive arthritis synovial fluid and blood, some motif variants had been reported before. Disease-linked clones reportedly showed significant enrichment in matched ankylosing spondylitis synovial fluid. CD8+ by phenotype, disease-linked clones were relatively rare in peripheral blood. Characteristic of ankylosing spondylitis blood, it appeared, was a TCR beta motif comprising eight highly homologous variants.

Germline V gives CDR1 GTSNPN, CDR2 SVGIG (reference sequence). This CDR3 has 13 residues. Trimming took 2 bases from V and 9 from J; bases not matched to a gene: 5. Libraries of TCR beta came from quantitative 5'-RACE with molecular barcodes. A single record per CDR3 protein comes from TCRdb applying MiXCR to the 5' RACE reads. The sample carries approximately 220,000 distinct CDR3 sequences, about 18% recorded once. As to this clonotype: No antigen is known for it.

The source of this sequence is a male donor with ankylosing spondylitis. Sequencing input: blood, either unsorted or a sorted T cell fraction (not recorded which). V usage is TRBV30 and J usage is TRBJ2-1, with 9 bases matching TRBD1. The CDR3 DNA follows: TGTGCCTGGAGTTGGACAGGGGAGGGTGAGCAGTTCTTC. Protein: CAWSWTGEGEQFF.